This is a list of T cell receptor beta chains from one sample in a study of cytomegalovirus exposure and HLA in healthy donors. Clones were sequenced by immunoSEQ multiplex PCR, and TCRdb holds only the in-frame ones, with some missing. The sample includes 200,000 to 250,000 clones, approximately 80% of them seen just once. The sequenced sample consisted of PBMCs. All receptors derive from a man aged 45 to 65 in good health and CMV-seronegative. The CDR3 runs from the conserved cysteine through the conserved F or W.

v_gene,CDR3aa
TRBV9,CASSVGWREPAYEQYF
TRBV5-5,CASSLLQSNQPQHF
TRBV6-6,CASSYEGQSNQPQHF
TRBV19,CASSIGGHPYEQYF
TRBV5-1,CASSLDWGGQAGNTIYF
TRBV7-9,CASSYRDSQSYGYTF
TRBV30,CAWSGQNRNQPQHF
TRBV29-1,CSVEGDTRGYTF
TRBV7-2,CASSFSTGGYGYTF
TRBV4-2,CASSHGGHLLNTEAFF
TRBV18,CASSPPGLAGGTDTQYF
TRBV4-1,CASSQGSSGLASYNEQFF
TRBV4-1,CASSEVLAGASYNEQFF